Sequencing of this T cell receptor beta chain was carried out in a study of T-cell reconstitution after alpha-beta-depleted transplantation in children listed by TCRdb under 2016. In the study overall: T-cell immune reconstitution after TCRalphabeta/CD19-depleted allogeneic hematopoietic cell transplantation in children was quantitatively tracked in the study by means of TCR repertoire profiling. Beyond this particular receptor, the publication reports: Over subsequent months, a decline in hyperexpanded clone frequencies was noted, and after one year, T-cell counts and TCRbeta diversity were mostly ascribed to newly produced T cells. In some patients, the high TCRbeta diversity seen at day 60 was put down to recipient T cells and intrathymic progenitors that had survived conditioning. Apparently early alphabetaT-cell count recovery about two months after transplant reportedly relied on only several hundred rapidly expanded clones derived from non-depleted graft cells.

In the paper's terms, the treatment or condition label means: allogeneic hematopoietic cell transplantation with graft depleted of TCRalphabeta T cells and CD19 B cells. The transplant recipients were children given TCRalphabeta/CD19-depleted allogeneic hematopoietic cell grafts. CDR1 is given as SEHNR and CDR2 as FQNEAQ, both from the germline V gene (reference sequence). The trim is 4 bases for V and 4 bases for J, with a gap of 13 bases between the germline ends. The CDR3 spans 14 residues, from the cysteine through the phenylalanine. Just the 42-base CDR3 DNA is kept, in frame starting at base 1. This clonotype was counted at least ten times. What this receptor recognizes is not known. No much larger clonotype is one base removed from it; base qualities were not supplied. Libraries were constructed by PCR. The sequencer was an Illumina HiSeq 2500. TCR library preparation used molecular barcoding, with unique molecular identifiers applied to normalize quantification of the TCRbeta repertoire. Using fastp trimming at Q25 and MiXCR clonotype assembly, TCRdb reanalyzed the public sequencing data and kept in-frame beta chains. For every CDR3 protein sequence, its rows merge into one entry that carries the most common genes and DNA. In all, the sample holds around 300,000 distinct CDR3 sequences, and under 14% of those were seen once. In total, the top ten clones hold roughly a quarter of the sample.

The specimen was peripheral blood, collected 180 days after TCRalphabeta/CD19-depleted stem cell transplant. This TCR was recovered from a male patient aged 2-10 years who had a stem cell transplant for chronic granulomatous disease, so the T cells may come from the graft donor. The rearranged chain carries TRBV7-9 and TRBJ2-5; possibly the D gene is TRBD1, per 6 matching bases. The CDR3 loop reads CASSSTGTLETQYF. The DNA is TGTGCCAGCAGCTCAACCGGGACACTAGAGACCCAGTACTTC.